The 10 T cell receptor beta chains in this list originate from one sample, sequenced in a study of blood T cell repertoires in COVID-19. Some clones are missing from TCRdb's copy, which holds only in-frame ones; the method was immunoSEQ multiplex PCR. In the table there are approximately 300,000 clones, around 90% of which are singletons. Sequences were obtained from peripheral blood. Receptors originate from a woman in her twenties or thirties with COVID-19, enrolled during active disease.

This clone occurred once. The chain recombines TRBV28 with TRBJ2-7; D not resolved. This CDR3 is 14 amino acids long. Trimming cost V 3 bases and J 2 bases, with 11 bases left between them. Germline-derived CDR1 and CDR2 are MDHEN and SYDVKM. The CDR3 DNA follows: TGTGCCAGCAGTTTTACTCGACTTACCTACGAGCAGTACTTC. Translated: CASSFTRLTYEQYF. The full variable domain, completed using reference TRBV28 and TRBJ2-7, is DVKVTQSSRYLVKRTGEKVFLECVQDMDHENMFWYRQDPGLGLRLIYFSYDVKMKEKGDIPEGYSVSREKKERFSLILESASTNQTSMYLCASSFTRLTYEQYFGPGTRLTVT.

This clone was recorded only once. The chain uses TRBV12-1 and TRBJ1-2. TRBV12-1 is listed as a pseudogene. The CDR3 totals 13 residues. The CDR3 sequence is CASSFILHYGYTF. Here the CDR3 DNA reads TGTGCCAGCAGCTTTATACTACACTATGGCTACACCTTC.

This chain joins TRBV10-2 and TRBJ1-1; unclear D gene. The CDR3 extends over 14 amino acids. The germline V and J ends were trimmed by 4 bases and 1 base, with 10 bases remaining between them. Germline CDR1 and CDR2: WSHSY and SAAADI. CDR3 sequence (DNA): TGCGCCAGCAGTGTGGTTGGCAGGAACACTGAAGCTTTCTTT. Amino acid sequence: CASSVVGRNTEAFF.

The chain has TRBV9 and TRBJ2-2; D might be TRBD2 (5 bases). Trimming cost V 0 bases and J 7 bases, with 16 bases left between them. Germline loops: CDR1 SGDLS, CDR2 YYNGEE. This CDR3 contains 16 residues. CDR3 nucleotides: TGTGCCAGCAGCGTAGAAGGACTCGTGGGAGACGGGGAGCTGTTTTTT. Amino acids: CASSVEGLVGDGELFF. The complete variable domain, with remaining parts taken from reference TRBV9 and TRBJ2-2, reads DSGVTQTPKHLITATGQRVTLRCSPRSGDLSVYWYQQSLDQGLQFLIQYYNGEERAKGNILERFSAQQFPDLHSELNLSSLELGDSALYFCASSVEGLVGDGELFFGEGSRLTVL.

This chain joins TRBV5-4 and TRBJ2-7, with D perhaps matching TRBD1 (6 bases). Germline V gene sequence: CDR1 SGHNT, CDR2 YYREEE (reference sequence). V dropped 4 bases and J dropped 2 bases, with 13 bases sitting between them. This CDR3 is built from 14 residues. The CDR3 nucleotides are TGTGCCAGCAGCCCCGGCAGGGGAGCCTACGAGCAGTACTTC. Residues: CASSPGRGAYEQYF. Using reference TRBV5-4 and TRBJ2-7 for the parts outside the CDR3, the full variable domain is ETGVTQSPTHLIKTRGQQVTLRCSSQSGHNTVSWYQQALGQGPQFIFQYYREEENGRGNFPPRFSGLQFPNYSSELNVNALELDDSALYLCASSPGRGAYEQYFGPGTRLTVT.

The chain is built from TRBV7-2 and TRBJ1-5; 9 bases align to TRBD1. Germline V CDR1 and CDR2: SGHTA, FQGNSA. V shed 6 bases, J shed 7 bases, and the junction held 7 bases outside the gene matches. The CDR3 runs to 14 residues. CDR3 amino acids: CASRPQGAGQPQHF. CDR3 bases: TGTGCCAGCAGGCCACAGGGGGCAGGCCAGCCCCAGCATTTT.

This chain connects TRBV5-4 to TRBJ2-5; 8 nucleotides line up with TRBD2. The CDR3 spans 16 residues. Trimming took 0 bases from V and 3 from J; bases not matched to a gene: 7. CDR1 and CDR2 from the germline V gene are SGHNT and YYREEE (reference sequence). The chain's CDR3 is CASSLDGGLVKETQYF. The CDR3 DNA is TGTGCCAGCAGCTTGGACGGGGGACTAGTTAAAGAGACCCAGTACTTC.

The genes are TRBV28 and TRBJ2-5; maybe TRBD2 (6 bases). The germline gives CDR1 MDHEN, CDR2 SYDVKM. This CDR3 has 14 amino acids. V was cut by 4 bases and J by 1 base, with 10 bases left in between. CDR3: CASSSLAVQETQYF. The DNA for the CDR3 is TGTGCCAGCAGTTCCTTAGCGGTCCAAGAGACCCAGTACTTC.

The chain couples TRBV6-5 to TRBJ1-2; 9 bases map to TRBD1. Losses at the gene ends were 6 bases for V and 6 bases for J; bases not matched to a gene: 8. The CDR3 covers 14 residues. The germline CDR1 and CDR2 sequences are MNHEY and SVGAGI. CDR3 sequence: CASSWGQGENGYTF. CDR3 DNA sequence: TGTGCCAGCAGCTGGGGACAGGGTGAAAATGGCTACACCTTC.

The gene calls are TRBV5-1 and TRBJ1-4; possibly TRBD1 for D (6 bases). The germline V gene encodes CDR1 SGHRS and CDR2 YFSETQ. The CDR3 is made up of 14 amino acids. Deletions cut 4 bases from V and 6 bases from J, with 13 bases between. The CDR3, as DNA: TGCGCCAGCAGCGTAGGGGGAGTGGATGAAAAACTGTTTTTT. This codes for CASSVGGVDEKLFF.